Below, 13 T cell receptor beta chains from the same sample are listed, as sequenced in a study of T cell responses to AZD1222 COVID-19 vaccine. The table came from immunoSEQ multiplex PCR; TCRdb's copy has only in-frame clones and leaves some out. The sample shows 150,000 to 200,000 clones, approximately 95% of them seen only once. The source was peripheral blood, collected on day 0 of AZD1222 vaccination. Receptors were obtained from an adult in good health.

CDR3 in amino acids: CASSLDRAGNTIYF. In DNA, the CDR3 is TGCGCCAGCAGCTTGGACAGAGCCGGAAACACCATATATTTT. The chain employs TRBV5-1 and TRBJ1-3; D ambiguous. Trimming stripped 0 bases from V and 4 bases from J, with 8 bases between. The length of the CDR3 is 14 residues. Germline CDR1 is SGHRS and CDR2 is YFSETQ.

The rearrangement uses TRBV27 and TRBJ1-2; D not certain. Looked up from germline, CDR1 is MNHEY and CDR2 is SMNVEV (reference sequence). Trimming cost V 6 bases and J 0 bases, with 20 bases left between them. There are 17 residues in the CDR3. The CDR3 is CASSLSTSSTPNYGYTF. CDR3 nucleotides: TGTGCCAGCAGCCTCTCAACTAGTTCGACACCTAACTATGGCTACACCTTC.

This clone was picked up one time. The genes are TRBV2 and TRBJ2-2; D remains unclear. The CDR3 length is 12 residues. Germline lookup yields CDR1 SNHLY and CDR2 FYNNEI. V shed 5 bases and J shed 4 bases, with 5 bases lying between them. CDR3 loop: CASSKTTGELFF. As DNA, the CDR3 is TGTGCCAGCAGTAAAACCACCGGGGAGCTGTTTTTT.

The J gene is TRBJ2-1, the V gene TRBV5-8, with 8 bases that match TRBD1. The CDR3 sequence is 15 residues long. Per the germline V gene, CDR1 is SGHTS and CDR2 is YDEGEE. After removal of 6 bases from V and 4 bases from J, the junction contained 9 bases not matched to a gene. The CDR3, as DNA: TGTGCCAGCAACTCGGACAGGGACCCTTACAATGAGCAGTTCTTC. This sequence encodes CASNSDRDPYNEQFF.

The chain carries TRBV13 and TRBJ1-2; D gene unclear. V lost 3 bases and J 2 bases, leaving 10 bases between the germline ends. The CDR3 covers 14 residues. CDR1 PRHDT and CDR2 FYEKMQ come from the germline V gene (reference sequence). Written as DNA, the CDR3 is TGTGCCAGCAGCTTGGAGCGATCAAACTATGGCTACACCTTC. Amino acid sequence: CASSLERSNYGYTF.

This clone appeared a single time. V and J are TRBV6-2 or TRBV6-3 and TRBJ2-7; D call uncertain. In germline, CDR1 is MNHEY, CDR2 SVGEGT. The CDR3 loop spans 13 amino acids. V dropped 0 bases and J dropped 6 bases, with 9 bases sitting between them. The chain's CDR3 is CASSYSSFGEQYF. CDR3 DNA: TGTGCCAGCAGTTACTCGAGTTTTGGCGAGCAGTACTTC.

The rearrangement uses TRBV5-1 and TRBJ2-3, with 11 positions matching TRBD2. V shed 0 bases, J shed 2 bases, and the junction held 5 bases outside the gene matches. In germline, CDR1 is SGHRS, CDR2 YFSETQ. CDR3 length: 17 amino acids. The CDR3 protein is CASSLAATSGITDTQYF. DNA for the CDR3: TGCGCCAGCAGCTTGGCCGCGACTAGCGGGATCACAGATACGCAGTATTTT.

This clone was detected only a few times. The CDR3 spells CASGGTASYEQYF. CDR3 coding DNA: TGTGCCAGCGGAGGGACGGCTTCCTACGAGCAGTACTTC. The chain carries TRBV27 and TRBJ2-7; possibly TRBD2 for D (6 bases). Germline V gene lookup returns CDR1 MNHEY and CDR2 SMNVEV (reference sequence). CDR3 length: 13 residues. Trimming cost V 8 bases and J 1 base, with 12 bases left between them.

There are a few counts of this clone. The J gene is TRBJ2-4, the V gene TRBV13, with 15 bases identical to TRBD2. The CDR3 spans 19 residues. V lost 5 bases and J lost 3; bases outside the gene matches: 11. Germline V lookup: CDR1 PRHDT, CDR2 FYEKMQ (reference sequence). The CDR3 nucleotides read TGTGCCAGCAGCCTCGAAGGACTAGCGGGAGGGGCGTTCAAAAACATTCAGTACTTC. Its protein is CASSLEGLAGGAFKNIQYF. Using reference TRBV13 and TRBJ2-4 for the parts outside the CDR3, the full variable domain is AAGVIQSPRHLIKEKRETATLKCYPIPRHDTVYWYQQGPGQDPQFLISFYEKMQSDKGSIPDRFSAQQFSDYHSELNMSSLELGDSALYFCASSLEGLAGGAFKNIQYFGAGTRLSVL.

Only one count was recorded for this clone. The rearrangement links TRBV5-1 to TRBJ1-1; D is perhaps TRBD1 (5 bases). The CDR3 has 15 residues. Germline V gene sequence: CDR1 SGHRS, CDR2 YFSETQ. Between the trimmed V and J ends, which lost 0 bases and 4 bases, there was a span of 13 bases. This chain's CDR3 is CASSLEVGTSTEAFF. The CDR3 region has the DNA TGCGCCAGCAGCTTGGAGGTCGGGACCTCCACTGAAGCTTTCTTT.

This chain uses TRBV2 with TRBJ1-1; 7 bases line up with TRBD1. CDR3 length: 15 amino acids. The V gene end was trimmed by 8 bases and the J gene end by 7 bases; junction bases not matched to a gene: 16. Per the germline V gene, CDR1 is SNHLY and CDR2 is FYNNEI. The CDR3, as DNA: TGTGCCAGCCAGGATCTGCTAGGACAGGCCATTGAAGCTTTCTTT. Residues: CASQDLLGQAIEAFF.

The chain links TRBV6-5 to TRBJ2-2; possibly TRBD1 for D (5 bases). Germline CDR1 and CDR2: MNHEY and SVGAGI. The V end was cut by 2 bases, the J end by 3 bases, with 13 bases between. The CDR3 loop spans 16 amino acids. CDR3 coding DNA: TGTGCCAGCAGTTACAATCGACAGACACACACCGGGGAGCTGTTTTTT. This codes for CASSYNRQTHTGELFF.

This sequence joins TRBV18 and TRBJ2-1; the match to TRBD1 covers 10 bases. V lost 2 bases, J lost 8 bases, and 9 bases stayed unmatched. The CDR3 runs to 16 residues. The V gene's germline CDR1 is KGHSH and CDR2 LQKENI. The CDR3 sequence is CASSPWGQGTDDEQFF. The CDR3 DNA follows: TGTGCCAGCTCACCATGGGGACAGGGGACCGATGATGAGCAGTTCTTC. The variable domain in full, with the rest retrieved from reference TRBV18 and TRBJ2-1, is NAGVMQNPRHLVRRRGQEARLRCSPMKGHSHVYWYRQLPEEGLKFMVYLQKENIIDESGMPKERFSAEFPKEGPSILRIQQVVRGDSAAYFCASSPWGQGTDDEQFFGPGTRLTVL.